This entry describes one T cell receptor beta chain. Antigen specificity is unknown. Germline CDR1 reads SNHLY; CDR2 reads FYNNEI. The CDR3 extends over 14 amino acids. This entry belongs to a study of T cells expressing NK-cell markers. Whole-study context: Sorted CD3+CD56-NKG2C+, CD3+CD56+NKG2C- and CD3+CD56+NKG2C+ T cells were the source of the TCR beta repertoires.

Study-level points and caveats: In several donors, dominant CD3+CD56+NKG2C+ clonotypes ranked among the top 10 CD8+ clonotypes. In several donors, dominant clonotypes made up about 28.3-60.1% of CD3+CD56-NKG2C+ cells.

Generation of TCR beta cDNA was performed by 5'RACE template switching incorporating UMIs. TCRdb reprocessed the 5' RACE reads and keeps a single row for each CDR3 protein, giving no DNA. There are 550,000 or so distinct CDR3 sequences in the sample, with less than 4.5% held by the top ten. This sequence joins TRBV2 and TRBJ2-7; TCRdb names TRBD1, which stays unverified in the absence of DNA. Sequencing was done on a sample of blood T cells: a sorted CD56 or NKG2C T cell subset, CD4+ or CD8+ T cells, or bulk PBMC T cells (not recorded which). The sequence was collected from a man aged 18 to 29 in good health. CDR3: CASSEGSGSYEQYF.